Included here is one T cell receptor beta chain sequence, with context. The specificity of this receptor is unknown. No much larger clonotype is one base removed from it; base qualities were not supplied. The data originate from a study (dated by TCRdb to the mid-2010s). Library preparation was by RT-PCR. The sequencer was an Illumina MiSeq. TCRdb reprocessing: public reads trimmed at Q25 with fastp, clones called with MiXCR, in-frame beta chains kept. Every entry covers one CDR3 protein and lists the most common genes and DNA from its rows. This sample gives 550,000 to 750,000 distinct CDR3 sequences in total; approximately 14% of them show up just once. Of the sample, roughly 3.9% falls within the top ten clones. The CDR3 numbers 16 residues from cysteine through phenylalanine. Of the read, only the CDR3 DNA is kept; its 48 bases are in frame from base 1. The junction shows trimming of 4 bases on V and 0 bases on J, plus 16 bases between the germline ends. From a lookup of the germline V gene (reference sequence), CDR1 and CDR2 are GTSNPN and SVGIG.

Source material: memory CD4+ T cells from blood. This sequence originates from a female donor in good health, serving as a healthy control. Here the chain combines TRBV30 and TRBJ2-1; D gene: possibly TRBD1, on 6 matching bases. CDR3 protein: CAWMGPDSRSYNEQFF. The nucleotide sequence is TGTGCCTGGATGGGCCCGGACAGTCGCTCCTACAATGAGCAGTTCTTC.